The 25 T cell receptor beta chains below come from one sample, sequenced in a study of cytomegalovirus exposure and HLA in healthy donors (dated by TCRdb to the late 2010s). Library construction relied on the immunoSEQ multiplex PCR assay. A mixture of 60 forward primers for TCR Vbeta segments and 13 reverse primers for TCR Jbeta segments was used in the multiplex PCR. In its TCRdb copy, this immuneACCESS table keeps in-frame sequences only and misses some clones. Where compared with another copy, unresolved V genes explain less than half of these, and the others have no known cause. The sample profile shows approximately 110,000 clones; around 62% of them were found once. The ten largest clonotypes hold over 3.5% of the sample. The sequenced sample was PBMCs. The receptors come from a man aged 30 to 45 in good health and CMV-seropositive.

This CDR3 is CASSFGTSPGETQYF. DNA for the CDR3: TGTGCCAGCAGCTTCGGGACTAGCCCGGGAGAGACCCAGTACTTC. This rearrangement joins TRBV7-9 to TRBJ2-5, with TRBD2 matching 9 bases. V lost 3 bases and J lost 4; bases outside the gene matches: 6. The CDR3 loop spans 15 amino acids. Germline CDR1 reads SEHNR; CDR2 reads FQNEAQ (reference sequence).

The chain joins TRBV30 to TRBJ2-5; 10 bases map to TRBD2. The CDR3 is 15 residues long. CDR1 GTSNPN and CDR2 SVGIG come from the germline V gene (reference sequence). The trim removed 3 bases at V and 7 bases at J, leaving 11 bases unmatched. CDR3 in amino acids: CAWRVSGGLGRTQYF. The CDR3 coding sequence is TGTGCCTGGAGGGTTAGCGGGGGGCTCGGTAGGACCCAGTACTTC.

The chain carries TRBV19 and TRBJ2-7, with TRBD1 identical over 7 bases. V shed 2 bases, J shed 7 bases, and the junction held 8 bases outside the gene matches. The CDR3 runs to 14 residues. Germline values: CDR1 LNHDA, CDR2 SQIVND (reference sequence). CDR3 DNA: TGTGCCAGTAGTATAACACAGGGGTCGGGGGAGCAGTACTTC. This encodes CASSITQGSGEQYF.

A few counts support this clone. The chain links TRBV11-2 to TRBJ1-1, with 7 bases fitting TRBD1. From germline, CDR1 is SGHAT and CDR2 FQNNGV. J gave up 1 base and V 7 bases, and 15 bases lay outside the gene matches. The CDR3 runs 17 residues. The CDR3 nucleotides are TGTGCCAGCATCCAACCGGGACAGCGATATCAGAACACTGAAGCTTTCTTT. Translation gives CASIQPGQRYQNTEAFF. The full variable domain, completed using reference TRBV11-2 and TRBJ1-1, is EAGVAQSPRYKIIEKRQSVAFWCNPISGHATLYWYQQILGQGPKLLIQFQNNGVVDDSQLPKDRFSAERLKGVDSTLKIQPAKLEDSAVYLCASIQPGQRYQNTEAFFGQGTRLTVV.

The chain recombines TRBV11-2 with TRBJ1-2, with a possible D match to TRBD1 (6 bases). This CDR3 has 15 residues. Germline V gene lookup returns CDR1 SGHAT and CDR2 FQNNGV. The V and J ends lost 3 bases and 8 bases respectively, with 19 bases between them. The CDR3 here is CASSFRGADPGGYTF. In nucleotides, the CDR3 is TGTGCCAGCAGCTTCAGGGGCGCTGACCCTGGCGGCTACACCTTC.

The V and J genes are TRBV5-4 and TRBJ2-7; TRBD2 aligns across 7 bases. Per germline, CDR1 SGHNT and CDR2 YYREEE (reference sequence). There are 15 residues in the CDR3. The J segment lost 0 bases and the V segment lost 4 bases, leaving 7 bases of the junction unmatched. The CDR3, as DNA: TGTGCCAGCAGCCCGGACGCGGGGGTCTCCTACGAGCAGTACTTC. Its protein product is CASSPDAGVSYEQYF.

This clone was seen a few times. This sequence joins TRBV14 and TRBJ1-2; D not certain. The CDR3 is made up of 12 amino acids. The germline V gene has CDR1 SGHDN and CDR2 FVKESK. The V and J ends lost 5 bases and 9 bases respectively, with 13 bases between them. This CDR3 is CASSYVRSSYTF. DNA for the CDR3: TGTGCCAGCAGCTACGTCCGTTCTAGCTACACCTTC.

The V call is TRBV2, the J call TRBJ1-1; D is unresolved. V lost 8 bases, J lost 5 bases, and 6 bases lay in between. This CDR3 has 10 residues. Germline values: CDR1 SNHLY, CDR2 FYNNEI. CDR3 coding DNA: TGTGCCAGCCGCAGGACTGAAGCTTTCTTT. It specifies CASRRTEAFF.

This clone was counted between two and nine times. This rearrangement joins TRBV7-9 to TRBJ2-7; D might be TRBD1 (6 bases). Trimming removed 0 bases from V and 0 bases from J, with 12 bases in between. The germline V gene encodes CDR1 SEHNR and CDR2 FQNEAQ (reference sequence). The CDR3 loop spans 16 amino acids. The CDR3 DNA follows: TGTGCCAGCAGCTTAGCAGGACAGTTAATCTCCTACGAGCAGTACTTC. It codes for CASSLAGQLISYEQYF.

The chain is built from TRBV6-5 and TRBJ1-4; TRBD1 aligns across 10 bases. The CDR3 has 14 amino acids. The germline gives CDR1 MNHEY, CDR2 SVGAGI. J gave up 7 bases and V 8 bases, and 7 bases lay outside the gene matches. The CDR3 is CASRDGTGVEKLFF. CDR3 bases: TGTGCCAGCCGGGACGGGACAGGGGTTGAAAAACTGTTTTTT.

This chain joins TRBV4-2 and TRBJ1-2, with 8 bases matching TRBD1. This CDR3 is built from 17 residues. V was pared by 4 bases and J by 0 bases, with 10 bases of the junction left unmatched. CDR1 and CDR2 (germline): LGHNA, YNFKEQ. CDR3 in amino acids: CASSPTGAGLTNYGYTF. The CDR3 nucleotides are TGTGCCAGCAGCCCGACAGGGGCCGGCTTGACTAACTATGGCTACACCTTC.

The chain employs TRBV10-3 and TRBJ2-7; 8 positions agree with TRBD1. Germline-derived CDR1 and CDR2 are ENHRY and SYGVKD. Trimming took 7 bases from V and 3 from J; bases not matched to a gene: 11. The CDR3 loop spans 15 amino acids. CDR3 protein: CAITQGGQALYEQYF. DNA for the CDR3: TGTGCCATCACCCAGGGGGGACAGGCCCTCTACGAGCAGTACTTC.

This clone came up a few times. The chain links TRBV7-6 to TRBJ1-1; 12 positions agree with TRBD1. CDR1 and CDR2 (germline): SGHVS, FNYEAQ. J was trimmed by 4 bases and V by 3 bases; bases with no gene match: 3. The CDR3 has 15 amino acids. The CDR3 sequence: CASSLGTGGLTEAFF. The CDR3 DNA is TGTGCCAGCAGCTTGGGGACAGGGGGCCTCACTGAAGCTTTCTTT.

The chain is built from TRBV18 and TRBJ2-7; possible D gene TRBD1, 5 bases. The V end lost 5 bases, the J end lost 0 bases, and 11 bases lay between the germline ends. This CDR3 contains 14 residues. The germline V gene encodes CDR1 KGHSH and CDR2 LQKENI. CDR3 DNA: TGTGCCAGCTCAACGTATACAGGCTCCTACGAGCAGTACTTC. Amino acid sequence: CASSTYTGSYEQYF.

V is TRBV30 and J is TRBJ1-1; a possible D gene is TRBD1 (5 bases). V lost 1 base to trimming and J lost 5 bases, with 11 bases between them. CDR3 length: 13 amino acids. Germline V lookup: CDR1 GTSNPN, CDR2 SVGIG (reference sequence). The CDR3 protein is CAWSEQGGTEAFF. For the CDR3, the DNA is TGTGCCTGGAGTGAGCAGGGTGGAACTGAAGCTTTCTTT.

The genes are TRBV6-6 and TRBJ1-4; weak D call: TRBD1 (6 bases). CDR1 is MNHNY, CDR2 SVGAGI, per germline (reference sequence). The CDR3 loop spans 16 amino acids. The V end lost 1 base, the J end lost 0 bases, and 9 bases lay between the germline ends. The CDR3 reads CASSYYRQATNEKLFF. CDR3 DNA: TGTGCCAGCAGTTACTACCGACAGGCAACTAATGAAAAACTGTTTTTT.

This clone was seen a few times. This chain links TRBV6-5 with TRBJ1-1; D remains unclear. Germline-derived CDR1 and CDR2 are MNHEY and SVGAGI. The CDR3 has 13 amino acids. V was trimmed by 7 bases and J by 4 bases, leaving 13 bases between them. The CDR3 region is CASTLKESTEAFF. The CDR3 DNA reads as TGTGCCAGCACCCTGAAGGAGAGCACTGAAGCTTTCTTT.

The J gene is TRBJ2-7, the V gene TRBV5-4; TRBD1 matches at 9 bases. J lost 7 bases, V lost 4 bases, and 9 bases had no gene match. CDR1 is SGHNT, CDR2 YYREEE, per germline (reference sequence). The CDR3 covers 14 residues. Written as DNA, the CDR3 is TGTGCCAGCAGCACCTGGACAGGGGTGGGAGAGCAGTACTTC. Its protein is CASSTWTGVGEQYF. The full variable domain, in which reference TRBV5-4 and TRBJ2-7 provide the parts outside the CDR3, is ETGVTQSPTHLIKTRGQQVTLRCSSQSGHNTVSWYQQALGQGPQFIFQYYREEENGRGNFPPRFSGLQFPNYSSELNVNALELDDSALYLCASSTWTGVGEQYFGPGTRLTVT.

This clone was picked up a small number of times. One end of the junction does not line up with germline, which may come from a read error. The chain joins TRBV4-1 to TRBJ2-7; 8 bases line up with TRBD1. The CDR3 loop spans 14 amino acids. The germline CDR1 and CDR2 sequences are MGHRA and YSYEKL. The CDR3 region is CASSQTISDREENF. CDR3 DNA: TGCGCCAGCAGCCAAACTATTTCGGACAGGGAGGAAAACTTC.

V and J are TRBV10-1 and TRBJ2-2; TRBD2 aligns across 7 bases. The CDR3 length is 16 residues. Trimming at V came to 2 bases and at J to 1 base, leaving 4 bases not matched to a gene. The V gene's germline CDR1 is WNHNN and CDR2 SYGVQD (reference sequence). The CDR3 sequence: CASSESSSGNTGELFF. The CDR3 DNA sequence: TGCGCCAGCAGTGAGAGTTCTAGCGGGAACACCGGGGAGCTGTTTTTT.

In its sample, this clone was seen once. The chain combines TRBV7-8 with TRBJ2-2, with TRBD1 as a possible D gene (5 bases). CDR1 SGHVS and CDR2 FQNEAQ come from the germline V gene. Trimming removed 5 bases at V and 0 bases at J, with 13 bases between. The CDR3 has 16 amino acids. CDR3 nucleotides: TGTGCCAGCAGCCCCCTCCAGGGATCGAACACCGGGGAGCTGTTTTTT. As protein: CASSPLQGSNTGELFF.

This clone has only a few counts. J is TRBJ2-4 and V is TRBV7-8, with TRBD2 matching 8 bases. The germline gives CDR1 SGHVS, CDR2 FQNEAQ. V lost 5 bases and J lost 0; bases outside the gene matches: 6. The CDR3 sequence is 16 residues long. The CDR3 sequence is CASSLREGVAKNIQYF. DNA for the CDR3: TGTGCCAGCAGCCTCCGGGAGGGAGTAGCCAAAAACATTCAGTACTTC.

V usage is TRBV5-1 and J usage is TRBJ2-3; 8 bases are shared with TRBD2. Trimming cost V 4 bases and J 0 bases; bases outside gene matches: 1. From germline, CDR1 is SGHRS and CDR2 YFSETQ. This CDR3 is built from 14 residues. CDR3 in DNA: TGCGCCAGCAGCCGACTAGCGAGCACAGATACGCAGTATTTT. Its translation: CASSRLASTDTQYF. The variable domain in full, with the rest retrieved from reference TRBV5-1 and TRBJ2-3, is KAGVTQTPRYLIKTRGQQVTLSCSPISGHRSVSWYQQTPGQGLQFLFEYFSETQRNKGNFPGRFSGRQFSNSRSEMNVSTLELGDSALYLCASSRLASTDTQYFGPGTRLTVL.

The chain links TRBV7-2 to TRBJ1-1; weak D call: TRBD1 (6 bases). The CDR3 sequence is 14 residues long. Trimming removed 5 bases from V and 3 bases from J, with 13 bases in between. Germline V gene sequence: CDR1 SGHTA, CDR2 FQGNSA. The chain's CDR3 is CASSPRRTDTEAFF. In DNA form, the CDR3 reads TGTGCCAGCAGCCCGAGGCGGACAGACACTGAAGCTTTCTTT.

The J gene is TRBJ2-7, the V gene TRBV7-6; perhaps TRBD2 as D (6 bases). Trimming pared 0 bases from V and 0 bases from J, leaving 6 bases between. Germline V gives CDR1 SGHVS, CDR2 FNYEAQ. The CDR3 extends over 14 amino acids. The CDR3 sequence: CASSLAGGSYEQYF. In DNA, the CDR3 is TGTGCCAGCAGCTTAGCCGGGGGCTCCTACGAGCAGTACTTC.